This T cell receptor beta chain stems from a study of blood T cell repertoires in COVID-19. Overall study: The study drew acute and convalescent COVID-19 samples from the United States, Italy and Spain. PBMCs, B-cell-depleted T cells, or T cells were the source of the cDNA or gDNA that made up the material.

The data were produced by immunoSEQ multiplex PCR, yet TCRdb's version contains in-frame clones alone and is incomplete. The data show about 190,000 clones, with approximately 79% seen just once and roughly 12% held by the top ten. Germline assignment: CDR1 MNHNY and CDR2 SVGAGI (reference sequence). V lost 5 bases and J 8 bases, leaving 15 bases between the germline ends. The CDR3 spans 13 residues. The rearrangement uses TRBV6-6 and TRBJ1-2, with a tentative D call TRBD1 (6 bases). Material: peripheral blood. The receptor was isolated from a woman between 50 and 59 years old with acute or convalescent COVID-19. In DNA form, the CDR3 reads TGTGCCAGCAGTCCAAGGGAAACAGGGGGCTACACCTTC. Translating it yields CASSPRETGGYTF.